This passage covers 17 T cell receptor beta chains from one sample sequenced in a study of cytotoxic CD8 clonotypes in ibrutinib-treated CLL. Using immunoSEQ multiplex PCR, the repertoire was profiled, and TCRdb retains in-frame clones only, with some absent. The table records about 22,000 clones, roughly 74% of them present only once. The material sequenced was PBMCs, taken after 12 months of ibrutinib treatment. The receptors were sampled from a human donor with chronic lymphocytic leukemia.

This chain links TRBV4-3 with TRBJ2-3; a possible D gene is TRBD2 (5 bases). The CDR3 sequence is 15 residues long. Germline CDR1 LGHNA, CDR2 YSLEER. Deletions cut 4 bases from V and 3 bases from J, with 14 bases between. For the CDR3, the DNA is TGCGCCAGCAGCCTCCGCACGGGGAATACAGATACGCAGTATTTT. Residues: CASSLRTGNTDTQYF.

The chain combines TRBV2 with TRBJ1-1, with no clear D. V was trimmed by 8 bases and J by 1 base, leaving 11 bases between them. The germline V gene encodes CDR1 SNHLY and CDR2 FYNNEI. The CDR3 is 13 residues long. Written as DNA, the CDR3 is TGTGCCAGCTGCCGGGTCTCGAACACTGAAGCTTTCTTT. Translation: CASCRVSNTEAFF.

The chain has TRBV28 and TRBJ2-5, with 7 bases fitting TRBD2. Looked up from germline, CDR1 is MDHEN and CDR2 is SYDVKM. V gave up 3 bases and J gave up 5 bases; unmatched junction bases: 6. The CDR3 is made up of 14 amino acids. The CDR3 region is CASSFLRGGETQYF. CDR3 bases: TGTGCCAGCAGTTTCCTTAGGGGAGGGGAGACCCAGTACTTC.

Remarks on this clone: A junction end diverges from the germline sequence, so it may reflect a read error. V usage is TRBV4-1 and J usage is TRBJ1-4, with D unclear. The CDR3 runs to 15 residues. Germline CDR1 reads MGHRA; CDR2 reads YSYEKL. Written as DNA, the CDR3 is TGCGCCGGCAGCCAAGGTAGTGGGGTTGTTGAAAGACTGTTTTTT. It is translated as CAGSQGSGVVERLFF.

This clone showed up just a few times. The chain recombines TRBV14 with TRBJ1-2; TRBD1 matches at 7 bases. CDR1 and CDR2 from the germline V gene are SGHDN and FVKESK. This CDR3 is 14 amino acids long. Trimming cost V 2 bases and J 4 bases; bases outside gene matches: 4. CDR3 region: CASSQSTGSYGYTF. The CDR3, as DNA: TGTGCCAGCAGCCAATCGACAGGGAGCTATGGCTACACCTTC.

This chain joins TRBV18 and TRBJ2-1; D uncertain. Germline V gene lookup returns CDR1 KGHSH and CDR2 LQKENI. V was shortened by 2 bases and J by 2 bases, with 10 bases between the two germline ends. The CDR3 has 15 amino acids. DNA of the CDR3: TGTGCCAGCTCACCATCCGGGTCCACCTACAATGAGCAGTTCTTC. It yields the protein CASSPSGSTYNEQFF.

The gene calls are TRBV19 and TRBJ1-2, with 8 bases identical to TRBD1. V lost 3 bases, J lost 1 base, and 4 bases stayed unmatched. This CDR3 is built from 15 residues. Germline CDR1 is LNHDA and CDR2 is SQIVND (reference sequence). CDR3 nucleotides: TGTGCCAGTAGTATCGGACAGGGCATTAACTATGGCTACACCTTC. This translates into CASSIGQGINYGYTF.

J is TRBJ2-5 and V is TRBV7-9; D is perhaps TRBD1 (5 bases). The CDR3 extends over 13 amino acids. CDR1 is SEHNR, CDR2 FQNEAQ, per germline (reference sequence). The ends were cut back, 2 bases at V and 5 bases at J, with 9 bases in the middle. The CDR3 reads CASSLLGVETQYF. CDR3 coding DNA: TGTGCCAGCAGCTTATTAGGGGTGGAGACCCAGTACTTC. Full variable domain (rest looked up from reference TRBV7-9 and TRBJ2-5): DTGVSQNPRHKITKRGQNVTFRCDPISEHNRLYWYRQTLGQGPEFLTYFQNEAQLEKSRLLSDRFSAERPKGSFSTLEIQRTEQGDSAMYLCASSLLGVETQYFGPGTRLLVL.

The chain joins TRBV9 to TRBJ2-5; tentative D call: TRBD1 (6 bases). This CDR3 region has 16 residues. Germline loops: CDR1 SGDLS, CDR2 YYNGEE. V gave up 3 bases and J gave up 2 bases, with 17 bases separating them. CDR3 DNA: TGTGCCAGCAGCGCTAGCCGGGACACCCTACAAGAGACCCAGTACTTC. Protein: CASSASRDTLQETQYF.

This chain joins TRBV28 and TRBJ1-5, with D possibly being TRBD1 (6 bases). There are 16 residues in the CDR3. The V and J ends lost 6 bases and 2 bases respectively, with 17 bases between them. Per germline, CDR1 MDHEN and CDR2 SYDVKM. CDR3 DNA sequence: TGTGCCAGCAGGCCAATGGGGGCTGGGGGCAATCAGCCCCAGCATTTT. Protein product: CASRPMGAGGNQPQHF.

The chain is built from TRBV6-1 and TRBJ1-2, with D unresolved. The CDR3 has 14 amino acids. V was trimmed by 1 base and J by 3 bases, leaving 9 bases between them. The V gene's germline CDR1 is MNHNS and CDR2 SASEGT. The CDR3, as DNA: TGTGCCAGCAGTGAAGAGCGGCAGTACTATGGCTACACCTTC. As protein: CASSEERQYYGYTF.

The CDR3 DNA sequence: TGTGCCAGCAGCTTTGGCGGACTAGCGTCAGAGACCCAGTACTTC. Translated, it gives CASSFGGLASETQYF. The V and J genes are TRBV5-4 and TRBJ2-5, with 9 bases aligning to TRBD2. The junction had 6 bases not matched to a gene; V was cut back by 2 bases and J by 4 bases. The germline V gene encodes CDR1 SGHNT and CDR2 YYREEE (reference sequence). The CDR3 length is 15 residues. Full variable domain (missing parts from reference TRBV5-4 and TRBJ2-5): ETGVTQSPTHLIKTRGQQVTLRCSSQSGHNTVSWYQQALGQGPQFIFQYYREEENGRGNFPPRFSGLQFPNYSSELNVNALELDDSALYLCASSFGGLASETQYFGPGTRLLVL.

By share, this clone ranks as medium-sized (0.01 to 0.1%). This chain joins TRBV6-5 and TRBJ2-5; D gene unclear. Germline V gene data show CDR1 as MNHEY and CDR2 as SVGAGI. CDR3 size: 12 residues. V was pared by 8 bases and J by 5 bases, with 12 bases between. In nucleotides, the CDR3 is TGTGCCAGCGCCCCGGTGGGGGAGACCCAGTACTTC. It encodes CASAPVGETQYF.

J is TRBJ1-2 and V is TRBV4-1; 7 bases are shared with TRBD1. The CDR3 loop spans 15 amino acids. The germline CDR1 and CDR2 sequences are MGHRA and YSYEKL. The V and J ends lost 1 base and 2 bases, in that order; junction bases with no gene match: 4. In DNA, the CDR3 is TGCGCCAGCAGCCAAGCCTCGGGACAGAACTATGGCTACACCTTC. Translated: CASSQASGQNYGYTF.

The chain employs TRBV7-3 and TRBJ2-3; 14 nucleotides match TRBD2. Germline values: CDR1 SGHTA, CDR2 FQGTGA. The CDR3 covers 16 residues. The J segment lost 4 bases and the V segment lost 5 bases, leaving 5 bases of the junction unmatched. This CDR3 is CASSPGLAGGSDTQYF. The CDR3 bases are TGTGCCAGCAGCCCAGGACTAGCGGGGGGTTCAGATACGCAGTATTTT.

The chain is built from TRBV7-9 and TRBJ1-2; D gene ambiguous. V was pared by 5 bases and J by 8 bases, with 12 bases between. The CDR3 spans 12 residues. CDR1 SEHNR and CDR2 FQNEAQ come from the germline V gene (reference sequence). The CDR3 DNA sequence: TGTGCCAGCAGCGTCCCCCGGGGAGGCTACACCTTC. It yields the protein CASSVPRGGYTF.

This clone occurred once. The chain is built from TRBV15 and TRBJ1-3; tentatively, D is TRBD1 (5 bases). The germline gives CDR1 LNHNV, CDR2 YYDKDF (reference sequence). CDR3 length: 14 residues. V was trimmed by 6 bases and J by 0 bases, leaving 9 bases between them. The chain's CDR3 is CATRGEGSGNTIYF. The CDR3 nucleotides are TGTGCCACCAGGGGGGAAGGCTCTGGAAACACCATATATTTT.